Each of the 10 T cell receptor beta chains below was sequenced from the same sample in a study of shared clonotypes between healthy human individuals (dated by TCRdb to 2019 to 2021). Library preparation used the immunoSEQ multiplex PCR assay. Held by TCRdb, this immuneACCESS table contains in-frame sequences only and omits some clones. Under half of the omission traces to an unresolved V gene where checked; the cause of the rest is unknown. The table for this sample lists more than 500,000 clones; around 96% of them were counted only once. The top ten clones comprise 0.05% to 0.07% of the sample. Sequencing used naive CD4+ T cells sorted from blood. The label giving this sample's cell subset or site can be read as: CD45RA+ positively selected. These receptors came from a woman between 25 and 40 years old in good health.

The chain carries TRBV7-9 and TRBJ1-2; a weak D match, TRBD1 (6 bases). This CDR3 comprises 14 residues. Trimming took 1 base from V and 4 from J, leaving 10 bases between them. Germline-derived CDR1 and CDR2 are SEHNR and FQNEAQ (reference sequence). The CDR3 coding sequence is TGTGCCAGCAGCTTAGTCGACAGGATCTATGGCTACACCTTC. This gives the protein CASSLVDRIYGYTF.

The chain is built from TRBV28 and TRBJ1-5, with D uncertain. The CDR3 is made up of 15 amino acids. Trimming shortened V by 4 bases and J by 3 bases, and 13 bases separated the two germline ends. Germline CDR1 MDHEN, CDR2 SYDVKM. The CDR3 DNA reads as TGTGCCAGCAGTTCCCCAGTGAATACCAATCAGCCCCAGCATTTT. Translating gives CASSSPVNTNQPQHF.

The chain couples TRBV4-1 to TRBJ1-1; 7 nucleotides agree with TRBD1. The CDR3 loop spans 15 amino acids. Germline values: CDR1 MGHRA, CDR2 YSYEKL. After removal of 3 bases from V and 2 bases from J, the junction contained 6 bases not matched to a gene. The CDR3 spells CASSHLDRANTEAFF. CDR3 DNA sequence: TGCGCCAGCAGCCATTTAGACAGGGCCAACACTGAAGCTTTCTTT.

This sequence joins TRBV6-4 and TRBJ1-2, with unresolved D. Germline loops: CDR1 MRHNA, CDR2 SNTAGT. CDR3 length: 12 amino acids. Trimming took 7 bases from V and 8 from J, leaving 14 bases between them. CDR3 region: CASTPVGGGYTF. The CDR3, as DNA: TGTGCCAGCACTCCGGTGGGAGGAGGCTACACCTTC.

The chain links TRBV18 to TRBJ1-5; TRBD1 is a possible D gene (5 bases). The CDR3 contains 15 residues. V was trimmed by 3 bases and J by 0 bases, leaving 9 bases between them. Germline CDR1 and CDR2: KGHSH and LQKENI. CDR3 in DNA: TGTGCCAGCTCACCTCAGGGTATTAGCAATCAGCCCCAGCATTTT. This gives the protein CASSPQGISNQPQHF.

J is TRBJ1-2 and V is TRBV7-2; TRBD1 matches 8 bases. The CDR3 length is 13 residues. The J segment lost 7 bases and the V segment lost 11 bases, leaving 12 bases of the junction unmatched. The germline V gene has CDR1 SGHTA and CDR2 FQGNSA. CDR3 sequence reads: CASTKDREFGYTF. The DNA for the CDR3 is TGTGCCTCGACTAAGGACAGGGAGTTTGGCTACACCTTC.

V and J are TRBV28 and TRBJ1-4, with 9 positions matching TRBD1. The CDR3 loop spans 15 amino acids. The trim removed 4 bases at V and 8 bases at J, leaving 8 bases unmatched. Germline values: CDR1 MDHEN, CDR2 SYDVKM. CDR3 DNA sequence: TGTGCCAGCAGTTCCCCACAGGGGGCGGGGGAAAAACTGTTTTTT. Protein sequence: CASSSPQGAGEKLFF.

V is TRBV28 and J is TRBJ1-1; 7 nucleotides line up with TRBD1. Per germline, CDR1 MDHEN and CDR2 SYDVKM. The J segment lost 2 bases and the V segment lost 5 bases, leaving 5 bases of the junction unmatched. This CDR3 contains 14 residues. CDR3 sequence reads: CASSDRQGNTEAFF. The CDR3 DNA is TGTGCCAGCAGTGATCGACAGGGTAACACTGAAGCTTTCTTT. Variable domain in full (rest from reference TRBV28 and TRBJ1-1): DVKVTQSSRYLVKRTGEKVFLECVQDMDHENMFWYRQDPGLGLRLIYFSYDVKMKEKGDIPEGYSVSREKKERFSLILESASTNQTSMYLCASSDRQGNTEAFFGQGTRLTVV.

The gene calls are TRBV5-1 and TRBJ2-1; no clear D gene. CDR1 SGHRS and CDR2 YFSETQ come from the germline V gene. The V gene lost 0 bases and the J gene lost 3 bases, with 16 bases spanning the gap. The CDR3 has 17 residues. CDR3 sequence reads: CASSLEGPSSFYNEQFF. As DNA, the CDR3 is TGCGCCAGCAGCTTGGAAGGGCCGTCCAGTTTCTACAATGAGCAGTTCTTC.

V is TRBV27 and J is TRBJ1-3; D unclear. Deletions cut 4 bases from V and 2 bases from J, with 9 bases between. Germline V gives CDR1 MNHEY, CDR2 SMNVEV (reference sequence). This CDR3 has 14 residues. This CDR3 is CASSSLGAGNTIYF. DNA of the CDR3: TGTGCCAGCAGTTCCTTGGGTGCTGGAAACACCATATATTTT.